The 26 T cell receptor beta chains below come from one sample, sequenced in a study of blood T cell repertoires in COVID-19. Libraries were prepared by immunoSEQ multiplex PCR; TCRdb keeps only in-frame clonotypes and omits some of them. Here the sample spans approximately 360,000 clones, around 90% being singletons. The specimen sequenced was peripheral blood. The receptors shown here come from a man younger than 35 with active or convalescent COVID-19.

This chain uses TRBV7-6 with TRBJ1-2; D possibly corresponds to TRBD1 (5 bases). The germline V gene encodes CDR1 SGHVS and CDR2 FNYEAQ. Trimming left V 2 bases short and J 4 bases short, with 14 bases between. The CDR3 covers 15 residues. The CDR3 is CASSLNRGGVYGYTF. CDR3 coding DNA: TGTGCCAGCAGCTTAAATAGGGGTGGGGTCTATGGCTACACCTTC.

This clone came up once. The CDR3 loop reads CASTETGAWGYTF. The CDR3 DNA follows: TGTGCCAGCACCGAAACAGGGGCGTGGGGCTACACCTTC. This chain links TRBV6-1 with TRBJ1-2, with 7 bases lining up with TRBD1. Germline CDR1 reads MNHNS; CDR2 reads SASEGT. This CDR3 spans 13 amino acids. The V and J ends lost 7 bases and 8 bases, in that order; junction bases with no gene match: 10.

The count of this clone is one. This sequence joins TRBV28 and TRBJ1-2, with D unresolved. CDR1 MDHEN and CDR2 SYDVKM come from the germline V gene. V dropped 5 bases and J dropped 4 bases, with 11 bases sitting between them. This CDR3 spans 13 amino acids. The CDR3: CASSKTLFYGYTF. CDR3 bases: TGTGCCAGCAGTAAGACACTCTTCTATGGCTACACCTTC.

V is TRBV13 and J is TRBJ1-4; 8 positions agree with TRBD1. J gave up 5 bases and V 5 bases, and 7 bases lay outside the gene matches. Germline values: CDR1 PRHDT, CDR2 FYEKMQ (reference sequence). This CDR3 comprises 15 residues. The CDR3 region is CASSLTGVKNEKLFF. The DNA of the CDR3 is TGTGCCAGCAGCCTGACAGGGGTCAAAAATGAAAAACTGTTTTTT.

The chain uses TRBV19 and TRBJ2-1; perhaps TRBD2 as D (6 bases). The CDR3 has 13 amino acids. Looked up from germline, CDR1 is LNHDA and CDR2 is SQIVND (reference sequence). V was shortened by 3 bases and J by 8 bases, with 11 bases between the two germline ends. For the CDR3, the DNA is TGTGCCAGTAGTATCGGGGGTATCGATGAGCAGTTCTTC. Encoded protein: CASSIGGIDEQFF.

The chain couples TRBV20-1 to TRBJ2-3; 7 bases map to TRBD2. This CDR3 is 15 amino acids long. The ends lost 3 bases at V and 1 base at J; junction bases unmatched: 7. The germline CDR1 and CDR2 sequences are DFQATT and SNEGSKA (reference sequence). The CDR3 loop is CSASRASGRTDTQYF. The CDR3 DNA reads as TGCAGTGCTAGTCGGGCTAGCGGACGCACAGATACGCAGTATTTT.

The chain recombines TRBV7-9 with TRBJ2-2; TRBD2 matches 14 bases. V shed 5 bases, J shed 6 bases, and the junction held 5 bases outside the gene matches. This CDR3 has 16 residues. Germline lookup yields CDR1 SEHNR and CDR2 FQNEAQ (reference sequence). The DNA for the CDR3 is TGTGCCAGCAGCCCGGGACTAGCGGGGGCCTCCGGGGAGCTGTTTTTT. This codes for CASSPGLAGASGELFF.

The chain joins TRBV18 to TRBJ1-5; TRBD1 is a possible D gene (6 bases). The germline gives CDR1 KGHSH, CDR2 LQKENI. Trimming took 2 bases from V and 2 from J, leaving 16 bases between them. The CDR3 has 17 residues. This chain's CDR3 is CASSPKGRGYGNQPQHF. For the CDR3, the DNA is TGTGCCAGCTCACCAAAAGGCAGGGGATATGGCAATCAGCCCCAGCATTTT.

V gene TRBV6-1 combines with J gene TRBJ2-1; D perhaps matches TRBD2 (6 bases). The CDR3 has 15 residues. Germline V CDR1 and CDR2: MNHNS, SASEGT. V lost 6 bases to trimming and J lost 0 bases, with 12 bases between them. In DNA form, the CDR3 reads TGTGCCAGCAGCCAGGAGGGGAGCTCCTACAATGAGCAGTTCTTC. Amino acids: CASSQEGSSYNEQFF.

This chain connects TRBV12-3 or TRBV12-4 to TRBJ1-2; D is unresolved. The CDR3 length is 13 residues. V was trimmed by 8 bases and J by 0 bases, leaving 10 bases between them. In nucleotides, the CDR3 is TGTGCCAGCGACGGGGAGACTAACTATGGCTACACCTTC. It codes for CASDGETNYGYTF.

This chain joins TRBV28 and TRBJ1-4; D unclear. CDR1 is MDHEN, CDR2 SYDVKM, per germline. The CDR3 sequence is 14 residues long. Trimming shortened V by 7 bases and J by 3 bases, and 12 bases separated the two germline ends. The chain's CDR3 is CASKAEEANEKLFF. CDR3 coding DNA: TGTGCCAGCAAGGCAGAGGAGGCTAATGAAAAACTGTTTTTT.

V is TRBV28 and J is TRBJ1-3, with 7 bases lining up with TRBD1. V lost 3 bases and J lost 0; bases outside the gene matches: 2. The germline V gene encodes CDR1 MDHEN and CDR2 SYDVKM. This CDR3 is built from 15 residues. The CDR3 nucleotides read TGTGCCAGCAGTTTGGGACAGTCCTCTGGAAACACCATATATTTT. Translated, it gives CASSLGQSSGNTIYF.

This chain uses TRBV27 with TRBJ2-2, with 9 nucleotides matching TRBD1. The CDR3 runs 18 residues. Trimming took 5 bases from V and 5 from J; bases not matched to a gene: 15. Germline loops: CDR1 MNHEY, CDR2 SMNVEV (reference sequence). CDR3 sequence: CASSAGWGTGWGTGELFF. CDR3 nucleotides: TGTGCCAGCAGTGCTGGGTGGGGGACAGGGTGGGGTACCGGGGAGCTGTTTTTT.

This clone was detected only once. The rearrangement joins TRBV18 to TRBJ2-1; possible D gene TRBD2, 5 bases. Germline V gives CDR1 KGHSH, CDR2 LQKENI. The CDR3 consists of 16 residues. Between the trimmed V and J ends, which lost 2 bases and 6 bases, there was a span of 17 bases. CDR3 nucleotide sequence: TGTGCCAGCTCACCAATCCCCGCCGGGGTTTTCAATGAGCAGTTCTTC. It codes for CASSPIPAGVFNEQFF.

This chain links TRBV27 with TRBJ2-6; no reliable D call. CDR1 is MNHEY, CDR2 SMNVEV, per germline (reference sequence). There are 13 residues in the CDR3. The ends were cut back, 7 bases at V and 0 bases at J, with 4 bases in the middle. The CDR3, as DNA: TGTGCCAGCATGGCCTCTGGGGCCAACGTCCTGACTTTC. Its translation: CASMASGANVLTF.

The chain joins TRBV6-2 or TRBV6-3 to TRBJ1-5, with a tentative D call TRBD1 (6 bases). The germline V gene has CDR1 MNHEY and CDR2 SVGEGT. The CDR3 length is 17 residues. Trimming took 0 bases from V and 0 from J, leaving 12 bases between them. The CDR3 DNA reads TGTGCCAGCAGTTACTCGGATGGACAGTATAGCAATCAGCCCCAGCATTTT. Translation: CASSYSDGQYSNQPQHF.

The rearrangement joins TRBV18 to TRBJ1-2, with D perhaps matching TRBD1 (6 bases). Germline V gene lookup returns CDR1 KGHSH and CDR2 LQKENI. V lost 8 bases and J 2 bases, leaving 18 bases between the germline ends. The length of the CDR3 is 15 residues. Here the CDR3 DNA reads TGTGCCAGCCAAGTCACGACAGGAAGAAACTATGGCTACACCTTC. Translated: CASQVTTGRNYGYTF.

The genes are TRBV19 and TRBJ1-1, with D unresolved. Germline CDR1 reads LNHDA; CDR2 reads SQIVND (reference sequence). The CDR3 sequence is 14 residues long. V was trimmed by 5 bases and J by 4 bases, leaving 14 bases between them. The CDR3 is CASSVRHGSTEAFF. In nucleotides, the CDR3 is TGTGCCAGTAGTGTAAGACATGGAAGCACTGAAGCTTTCTTT.

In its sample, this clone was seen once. For the CDR3, the DNA is TGTGCCAGTACAGGGGTTTACGAGCAGTACTTC. Protein sequence: CASTGVYEQYF. The J gene is TRBJ2-7, the V gene TRBV6-5; 7 bases line up with TRBD1. V trimming: 9 bases; J trimming: 4 bases; junction bases outside the gene matches: 3. CDR1 and CDR2 (germline): MNHEY, SVGAGI. This CDR3 is 11 amino acids long.

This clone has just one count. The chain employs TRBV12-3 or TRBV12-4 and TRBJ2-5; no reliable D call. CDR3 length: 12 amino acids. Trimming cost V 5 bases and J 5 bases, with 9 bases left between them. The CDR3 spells CASSRLRETQYF. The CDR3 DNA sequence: TGTGCCAGCAGTAGACTGCGGGAGACCCAGTACTTC.

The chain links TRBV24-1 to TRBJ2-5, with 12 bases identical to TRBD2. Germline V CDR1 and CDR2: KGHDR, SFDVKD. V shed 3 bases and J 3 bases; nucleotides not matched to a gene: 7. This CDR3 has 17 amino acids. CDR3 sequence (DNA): TGTGCCACCAGTGATACTTCTAGCGGGGGGGACGAAGAGACCCAGTACTTC. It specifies CATSDTSSGGDEETQYF.

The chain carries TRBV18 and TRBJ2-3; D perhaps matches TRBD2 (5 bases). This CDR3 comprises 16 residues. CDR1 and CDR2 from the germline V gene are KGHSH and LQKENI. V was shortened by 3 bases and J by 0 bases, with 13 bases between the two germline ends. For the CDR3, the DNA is TGTGCCAGCTCACCGCCTAGCAGTAGGAGCACAGATACGCAGTATTTT. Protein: CASSPPSSRSTDTQYF.

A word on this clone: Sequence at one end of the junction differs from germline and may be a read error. The CDR3 sequence is CASSKDRAPGELFF. The CDR3 DNA follows: TGTGCCAGCAGTAAAGACAGGGCCCCCGGGGAGCTGTTTTTT. The chain uses TRBV19 and TRBJ2-2, with 7 bases matching TRBD1. The length of the CDR3 is 14 residues. The germline V gene encodes CDR1 LNHDA and CDR2 SQIVND (reference sequence).

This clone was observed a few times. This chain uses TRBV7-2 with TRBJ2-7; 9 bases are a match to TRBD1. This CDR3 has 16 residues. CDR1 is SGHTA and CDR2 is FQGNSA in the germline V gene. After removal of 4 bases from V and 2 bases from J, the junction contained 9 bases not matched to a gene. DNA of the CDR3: TGTGCCAGCAGCTCGGACGACAGGGGGACACCCTACGAGCAGTACTTC. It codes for CASSSDDRGTPYEQYF.

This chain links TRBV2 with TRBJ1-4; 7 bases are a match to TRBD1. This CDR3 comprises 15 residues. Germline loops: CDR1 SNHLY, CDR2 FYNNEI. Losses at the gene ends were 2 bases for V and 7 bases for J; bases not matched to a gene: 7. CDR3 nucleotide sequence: TGTGCCAGCAGTGAAACAGGGGCCCCCGGTGAAAAACTGTTTTTT. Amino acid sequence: CASSETGAPGEKLFF.

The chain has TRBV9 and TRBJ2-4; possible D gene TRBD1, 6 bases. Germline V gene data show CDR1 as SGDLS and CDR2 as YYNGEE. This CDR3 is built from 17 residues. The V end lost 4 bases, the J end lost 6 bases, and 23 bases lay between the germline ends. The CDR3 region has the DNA TGTGCCAGCAGCCTCCTGGACCAACCCAGGGGACGAAACATTCAGTACTTC. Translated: CASSLLDQPRGRNIQYF.